What follows are 18 T cell receptor beta chains derived from one specimen sequenced in a study of T cell repertoires in cytomegalovirus infection. Their target antigens are unknown. TCRdb passed the reads through MiXCR, listing each CDR3 protein once. The sample carries 200,000 to 250,000 distinct CDR3 sequences, around two fifths recorded once. This specimen was CD8+ T cells from cultured PBMCs, taken from culture after CMV antigen stimulation. The receptors were gathered from a human donor in good health (CMV status not recorded). Some clones in this sample may be carry-over from other donors' samples.

This clonotype occurred a few times. The rearrangement joins TRBV7-3 to TRBJ2-1, with 10 bases lining up with TRBD1. The J segment lost 2 bases and the V segment lost 6 bases, leaving 1 base of the junction unmatched. CDR1 is SGHTA, CDR2 FQGTGA, per germline. The CDR3 is 14 residues long. The CDR3 DNA follows: TGTGCCAGCAGTGGACAGGGGGCCTACAATGAGCAGTTCTTC. Protein: CASSGQGAYNEQFF.

V gene TRBV11-2 combines with J gene TRBJ2-3, with 14 bases lining up with TRBD2. The V gene's germline CDR1 is SGHAT and CDR2 FQNNGV. The CDR3 contains 15 residues. With V trimmed by 8 bases and J by 6 bases, 7 bases remained unmatched. The CDR3 sequence: CASSDGTSGSDTQYF. Here the CDR3 DNA reads TGTGCCAGCTCCGACGGGACTAGCGGGAGTGATACGCAGTATTTT.

The V and J genes are TRBV2 and TRBJ2-1; 8 positions match TRBD2. The V gene's germline CDR1 is SNHLY and CDR2 FYNNEI. This CDR3 region has 16 residues. V lost 3 bases, J lost 4 bases, and 8 bases stayed unmatched. The DNA of the CDR3 is TGTGCCAGCAGTGAGACAGTACGGGAGGGTTACAATGAGCAGTTCTTC. Its translation: CASSETVREGYNEQFF. The whole variable domain, remainder taken from reference TRBV2 and TRBJ2-1, is EPEVTQTPSHQVTQMGQEVILRCVPISNHLYFYWYRQILGQKVEFLVSFYNNEISEKSEIFDDQFSVERPDGSNFTLKIRSTKLEDSAMYFCASSETVREGYNEQFFGPGTRLTVL.

This clonotype showed up many times. The rearrangement uses TRBV7-2 and TRBJ2-1; possible D gene TRBD1, 5 bases. Germline CDR1 and CDR2: SGHTA and FQGNSA. This CDR3 comprises 14 residues. V lost 1 base to trimming and J lost 6 bases, with 10 bases between them. CDR3 in DNA: TGTGCCAGCAGCTTAGAGGGGCTATTCAATGAGCAGTTCTTC. Translation gives CASSLEGLFNEQFF.

This clonotype was detected only a few times. The genes are TRBV7-2 and TRBJ1-2, with D possibly matching TRBD1 (5 bases). CDR3 length: 16 amino acids. Germline values: CDR1 SGHTA, CDR2 FQGNSA. Trimming cost V 0 bases and J 5 bases, with 16 bases left between them. The DNA for the CDR3 is TGTGCCAGCAGCTTAGCGTGGGGTTCAGGGACTTATGGCTACACCTTC. Translated: CASSLAWGSGTYGYTF.

The V call is TRBV7-6, the J call TRBJ2-3, with D possibly TRBD1 on 5 matching bases. This CDR3 is built from 17 residues. CDR1 and CDR2 from the germline V gene are SGHVS and FNYEAQ. Trimming took 5 bases from V and 2 from J, leaving 20 bases between them. CDR3 residues: CASSPPGSSGSTDTQYF. The CDR3 nucleotides read TGTGCCAGCAGCCCCCCAGGGTCCTCCGGTTCCACAGATACGCAGTATTTT. Filled out from reference TRBV7-6 and TRBJ2-3, the complete variable domain reads GAGVSQSPRYKVTKRGQDVALRCDPISGHVSLYWYRQALGQGPEFLTYFNYEAQQDKSGLPNDRFSAERPEGSISTLTIQRTEQRDSAMYRCASSPPGSSGSTDTQYFGPGTRLTVL.

This clonotype was observed at least ten times. The CDR3, as DNA: TGTGCCAGCAGCTTAAATGGCGGGAGAGGGATTGAGACCCAGTACTTC. Translating gives CASSLNGGRGIETQYF. This chain joins TRBV7-2 and TRBJ2-5, with 7 bases identical to TRBD2. Trimming removed 2 bases from V and 5 bases from J; junction bases left unmatched: 11. This CDR3 comprises 16 residues. Germline CDR1 reads SGHTA; CDR2 reads FQGNSA.

The chain links TRBV7-9 to TRBJ2-2, with a possible D match to TRBD1 (6 bases). Looked up from germline, CDR1 is SEHNR and CDR2 is FQNEAQ (reference sequence). The CDR3 sequence is 14 residues long. V lost 5 bases, J lost 5 bases, and 12 bases lay in between. CDR3 residues: CASSPTGKTGELFF. CDR3 in DNA: TGTGCCAGCAGCCCTACAGGGAAAACCGGGGAGCTGTTTTTT. The full variable domain, with the rest looked up from reference TRBV7-9 and TRBJ2-2, is DTGVSQNPRHKITKRGQNVTFRCDPISEHNRLYWYRQTLGQGPEFLTYFQNEAQLEKSRLLSDRFSAERPKGSFSTLEIQRTEQGDSAMYLCASSPTGKTGELFFGEGSRLTVL.

This sequence joins TRBV7-3 and TRBJ2-1; D gene unclear. This CDR3 has 13 amino acids. The V gene lost 4 bases and the J gene lost 1 base, with 5 bases spanning the gap. From germline, CDR1 is SGHTA and CDR2 FQGTGA. The CDR3 nucleotides read TGTGCCAGCAGCTCCCAATCCTACAATGAGCAGTTCTTC. This encodes CASSSQSYNEQFF.

This chain joins TRBV27 and TRBJ1-2; D might be TRBD1 (6 bases). In germline, CDR1 is MNHEY, CDR2 SMNVEV (reference sequence). V was clipped by 2 bases and J by 2 bases, with 18 bases between them. This CDR3 is 17 amino acids long. CDR3 residues: CASSLAAGEVGNYGYTF. CDR3 DNA sequence: TGTGCCAGCAGTTTAGCGGCAGGGGAGGTTGGAAACTATGGCTACACCTTC.

This clonotype was seen a single time. V is TRBV10-3 and J is TRBJ2-5; D is possibly TRBD2 (5 bases). V lost 0 bases to trimming and J lost 5 bases, with 13 bases between them. The CDR3 has 15 residues. Germline V gives CDR1 ENHRY, CDR2 SYGVKD. The CDR3 reads CAISESGDPSETQYF. CDR3 DNA: TGTGCCATCAGTGAGTCGGGAGACCCAAGCGAGACCCAGTACTTC.

The V and J genes are TRBV12-3 or TRBV12-4 and TRBJ2-3; no clear D. CDR3 length: 14 amino acids. V was cut by 3 bases and J by 0 bases, with 7 bases left in between. CDR3 DNA: TGTGCCAGCAGTTTTTTATGGAGCACAGATACGCAGTATTTT. This codes for CASSFLWSTDTQYF.

J is TRBJ1-6 and V is TRBV5-4; D gene unclear. The germline V and J ends were trimmed by 0 bases and 9 bases, with 7 bases remaining between them. CDR1 and CDR2 (germline): SGHNT, YYREEE (reference sequence). This CDR3 is built from 13 residues. The CDR3 bases are TGTGCCAGCAGCTTGGAGGAGTTTTCACCCCTCCACTTT. This encodes CASSLEEFSPLHF.

The chain recombines TRBV7-8 with TRBJ2-1; the match to TRBD2 covers 13 bases. From germline, CDR1 is SGHVS and CDR2 FQNEAQ. After removal of 6 bases from V and 0 bases from J, the junction contained 8 bases not matched to a gene. There are 18 residues in the CDR3. The CDR3 DNA reads as TGTGCCAGCAGTTTCACTAGCGGGAGGGCCAGCTCCTACAATGAGCAGTTCTTC. It encodes CASSFTSGRASSYNEQFF.

This clonotype has more than one count but fewer than ten. V and J are TRBV7-9 and TRBJ1-1, with a possible D match to TRBD1 (6 bases). Trimming took off 5 bases at V and 1 base at J, with 8 bases between the two ends. Germline lookup yields CDR1 SEHNR and CDR2 FQNEAQ (reference sequence). The CDR3 totals 13 residues. DNA for the CDR3: TGTGCCAGCAGCGAGGACAGGAACACTGAAGCTTTCTTT. It codes for CASSEDRNTEAFF. The whole variable domain, remainder taken from reference TRBV7-9 and TRBJ1-1, is DTGVSQNPRHKITKRGQNVTFRCDPISEHNRLYWYRQTLGQGPEFLTYFQNEAQLEKSRLLSDRFSAERPKGSFSTLEIQRTEQGDSAMYLCASSEDRNTEAFFGQGTRLTVV.

The rearrangement links TRBV10-2 to TRBJ1-5; D gene uncertain. The V end was cut by 0 bases, the J end by 12 bases, with 15 bases between. CDR3 size: 14 residues. Germline V lookup: CDR1 WSHSY, CDR2 SAAADI. The DNA for the CDR3 is TGCGCCAGCAGTGAGTCTGACTTCCTACCGGTCCAGCATTTT. Translated, it gives CASSESDFLPVQHF.

The chain joins TRBV4-1 to TRBJ2-2; no clear D gene. Trimming took off 1 base at V and 6 bases at J, with 6 bases between the two ends. This CDR3 comprises 13 residues. CDR1 is MGHRA and CDR2 is YSYEKL in the germline V gene. The CDR3 nucleotides read TGCGCCAGCAGCCAAGTCTACCCCGGGGAGCTGTTTTTT. Translating it yields CASSQVYPGELFF.

The rearrangement joins TRBV28 to TRBJ2-7; 8 bases align to TRBD1. Germline trimming cut 2 bases from V and 4 bases from J; bases unmatched to any gene: 13. Germline CDR1 and CDR2: MDHEN and SYDVKM. This CDR3 comprises 17 residues. This CDR3 reads CASSLPTTGVVSYEQYF. The CDR3 DNA reads TGTGCCAGCAGTTTACCAACGACAGGGGTTGTCTCTTACGAGCAGTACTTC.